This record covers a single T cell receptor beta chain. Its target is unknown. Generated by immunoSEQ multiplex PCR, the TCRdb table keeps only in-frame clones and is missing some. Counted here are tens of thousands of clones, roughly 88% occurring once; the ten biggest clones make up around 15%. This sample is part of a study of T cell responses to AZD1222 COVID-19 vaccine. Study-level findings and limits: Among spike-specific TCRs, nearly half reportedly target unmutated variant regions. Sampling captured repertoires only after the peak T cell response. With dominance at 160-218 and 743-854, vaccine-associated CD4 TCRs spanned spike. White British donors predominated, females outnumbered males, and clonal diversity was possibly underestimated.

The sequence came from an adult in good health. The starting material was peripheral blood, obtained on day 0 of AZD1222 vaccination.

The chain's CDR3 is CASSPNEGYGYTF. The CDR3 DNA is TGTGCCAGCAGTCCTAATGAGGGATATGGCTACACCTTC. The V call is TRBV27, the J call TRBJ1-2; D unresolved. The V gene's germline CDR1 is MNHEY and CDR2 SMNVEV (reference sequence). V dropped 5 bases and J dropped 5 bases, with 12 bases sitting between them. This CDR3 spans 13 amino acids.